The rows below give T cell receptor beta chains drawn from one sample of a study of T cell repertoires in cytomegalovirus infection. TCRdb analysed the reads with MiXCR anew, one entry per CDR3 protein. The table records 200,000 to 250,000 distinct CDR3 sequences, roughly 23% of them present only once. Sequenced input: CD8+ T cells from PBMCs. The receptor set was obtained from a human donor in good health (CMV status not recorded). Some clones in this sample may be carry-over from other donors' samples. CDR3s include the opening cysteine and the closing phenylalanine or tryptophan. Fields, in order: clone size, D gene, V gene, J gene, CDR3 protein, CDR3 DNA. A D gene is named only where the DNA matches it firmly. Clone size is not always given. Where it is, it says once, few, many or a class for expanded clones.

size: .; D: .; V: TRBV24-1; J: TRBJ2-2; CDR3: CATSAPGETGELFF; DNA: TGTGCCACCAGTGCTCCGGGCGAGACCGGGGAGCTGTTTTTT
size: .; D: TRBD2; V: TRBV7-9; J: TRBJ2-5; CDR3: CASSIQLAGGQETQYF; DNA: TGTGCCAGCAGCATCCAACTAGCGGGGGGGCAAGAGACCCAGTACTTC
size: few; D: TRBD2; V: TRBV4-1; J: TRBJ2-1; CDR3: CASSQDRVSGVVGEQFF; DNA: TGCGCCAGCAGCCAAGATCGGGTTAGCGGGGTCGTGGGGGAGCAGTTCTTC
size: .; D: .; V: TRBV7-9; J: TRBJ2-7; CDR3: CASSPMGQGRYEQYF; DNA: TGTGCCAGCAGCCCAATGGGGCAGGGGAGGTACGAGCAGTACTTC
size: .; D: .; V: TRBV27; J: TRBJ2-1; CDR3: CASSLSPTGTYNEQFF; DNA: TGTGCCAGCAGTTTATCTCCCACAGGGACCTACAATGAGCAGTTCTTC
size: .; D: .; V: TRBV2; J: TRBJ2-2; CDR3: CAGSPSNTGELFF; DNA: TGTGCCGGTAGCCCATCGAACACCGGGGAGCTGTTTTTT
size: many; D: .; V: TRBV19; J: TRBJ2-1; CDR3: CASSNKGSNEQFF; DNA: TGTGCCAGTAGTAATAAAGGCAGCAATGAGCAGTTCTTC
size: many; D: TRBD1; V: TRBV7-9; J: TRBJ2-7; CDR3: CASSLEAGTALEQYF; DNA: TGTGCCAGCAGCTTAGAGGCCGGGACAGCCTTAGAGCAGTACTTC
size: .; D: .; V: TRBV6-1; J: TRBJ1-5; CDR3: CASSDSPHQPQHF; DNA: TGTGCCAGCAGTGACTCTCCTCATCAGCCCCAGCATTTT
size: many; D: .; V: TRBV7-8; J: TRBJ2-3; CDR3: CASSLGGTRSTWSSDTQYF; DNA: TGTGCCAGCAGCTTAGGAGGGACGAGGTCTACATGGTCTTCTGATACGCAGTATTTT
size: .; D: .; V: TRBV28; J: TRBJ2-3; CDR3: CASSSPSAGIYTDTQYF; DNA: TGTGCCAGCAGTTCTCCTTCGGCCGGAATATACACAGATACGCAGTATTTT
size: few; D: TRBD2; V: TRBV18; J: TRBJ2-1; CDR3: CASSPGTSSNEQFF; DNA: TGTGCCAGCTCACCAGGGACTAGTAGCAATGAGCAGTTCTTC
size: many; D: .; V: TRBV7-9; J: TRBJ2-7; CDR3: CASSSPGNEQYF; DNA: TGTGCCAGCAGCTCCCCGGGTAACGAGCAGTACTTC
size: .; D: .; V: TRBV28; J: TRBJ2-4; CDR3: CASSFPEDIQYF; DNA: TGTGCCAGCAGTTTTCCTGAGGACATTCAGTACTTC
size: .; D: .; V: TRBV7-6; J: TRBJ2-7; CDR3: CTSSLEPGGTVSYEQYF; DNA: TGTACCAGCAGCTTAGAGCCAGGGGGGACAGTCTCCTACGAGCAGTACTTC